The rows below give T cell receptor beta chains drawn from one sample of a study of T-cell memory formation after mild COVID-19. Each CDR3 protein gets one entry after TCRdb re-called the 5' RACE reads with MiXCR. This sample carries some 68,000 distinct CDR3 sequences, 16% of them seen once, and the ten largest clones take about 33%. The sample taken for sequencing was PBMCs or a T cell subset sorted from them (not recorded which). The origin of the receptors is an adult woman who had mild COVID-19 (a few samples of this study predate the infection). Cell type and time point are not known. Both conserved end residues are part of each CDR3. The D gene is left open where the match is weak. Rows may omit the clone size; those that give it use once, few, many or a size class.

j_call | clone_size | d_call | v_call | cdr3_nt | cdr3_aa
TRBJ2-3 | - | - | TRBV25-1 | TGTGCCAGCAGTGAGATGCCCGAACATACGCAGTATTTT | CASSEMPEHTQYF
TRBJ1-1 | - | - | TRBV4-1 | TGCGCCAGCAGCCAAGGAGGTCCGGGACTAAACACTGAAGCTTTCTTT | CASSQGGPGLNTEAFF
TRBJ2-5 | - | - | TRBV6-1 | TGTGCCAGCAGTGATTGGGGAACAGGGACGTACCAAGAGACCCAGTACTTC | CASSDWGTGTYQETQYF
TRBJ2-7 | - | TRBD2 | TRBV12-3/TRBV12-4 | TGTGCCAGCAGCCCCGGACTAGGGAGTGGAAACGAGCAGTACTTC | CASSPGLGSGNEQYF
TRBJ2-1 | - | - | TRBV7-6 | TGTGCCAGCAGCTTAGCGGTGACTAGTTTCTACAATGAGCAGTTCTTC | CASSLAVTSFYNEQFF
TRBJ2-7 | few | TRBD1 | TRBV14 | TGTGCCAGCAGCCTTGACAGGGGGTACTCCTACGAGCAGTACTTC | CASSLDRGYSYEQYF
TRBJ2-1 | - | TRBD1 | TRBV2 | TGTGCCAGCAGTGGGGACAGGCCTCGCTCCTACAATGAGCAGTTCTTC | CASSGDRPRSYNEQFF
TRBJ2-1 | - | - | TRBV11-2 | TGTGCCAGCAGCTTAATTTTCAATGAGCAGTTCTTC | CASSLIFNEQFF
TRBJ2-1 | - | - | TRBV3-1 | TGTGCCAGCAGCCTATCGGGGCGGCTCGGGAACAATGAGCAGTTCTTC | CASSLSGRLGNNEQFF
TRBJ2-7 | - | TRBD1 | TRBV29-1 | TGCAGCGTCTGGACAGGCTCTGGCTCCGAGCAGTACTTC | CSVWTGSGSEQYF
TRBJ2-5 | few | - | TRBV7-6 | TGTGCCAGCAGCTCCCGAATCGGGGATCAAGAGACCCAGTACTTC | CASSSRIGDQETQYF
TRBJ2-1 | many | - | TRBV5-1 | TGCGCCAGCAGCTGGGGCAGGACAGACTACAATGAGCAGTTCTTC | CASSWGRTDYNEQFF
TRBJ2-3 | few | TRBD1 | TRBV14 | TGTGCCAGCAGCCAAGTCGGGACAGCCAATACGCAGTATTTT | CASSQVGTANTQYF
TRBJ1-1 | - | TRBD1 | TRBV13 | TGTGCCAGCAGCTTAAGGAGGGGGCCGAACACTGAAGCTTTCTTT | CASSLRRGPNTEAFF
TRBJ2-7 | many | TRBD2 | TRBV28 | TGTGCCAGCAGTTTATGGGCGGGAGCAACGGAGGAGCAGTACTTC | CASSLWAGATEEQYF
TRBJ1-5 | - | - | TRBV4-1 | TGCGCCAGCAGCCAAGATCTAGGAGGGCTTCAGCCCCAGCATTTT | CASSQDLGGLQPQHF
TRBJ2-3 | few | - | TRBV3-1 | TGTGCCAGCAGCCAAGTACGTTCAGAGAACCGCACAGATACGCAGTATTTT | CASSQVRSENRTDTQYF
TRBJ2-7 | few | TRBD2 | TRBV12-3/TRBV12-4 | TGTGCCAGCAGTTTTCTAGCGGGAGGCGAGCAGTACTTC | CASSFLAGGEQYF
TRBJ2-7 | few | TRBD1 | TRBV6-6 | TGTGCCAGCAGCGGGACAGACAACTACGAGCAGTACTTC | CASSGTDNYEQYF
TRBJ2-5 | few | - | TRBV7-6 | TGTGCCAGCAGCTTATCGGCCAGCCAAGAGACCCAGTACTTC | CASSLSASQETQYF
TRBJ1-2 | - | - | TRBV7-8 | TGTGCCAGCAGCTTATCACTATATGGGGAGGGCTACACCTTC | CASSLSLYGEGYTF
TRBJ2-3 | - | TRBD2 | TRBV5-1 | TGCGCCAGCAGCTTTAGCGGGGGGCGAGGGAGAGATACGCAGTATTTT | CASSFSGGRGRDTQYF
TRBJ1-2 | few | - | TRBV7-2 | TGTGCCAGCAGCTCGTGGGAGGGGACAACCTATGGCTACACCTTC | CASSSWEGTTYGYTF
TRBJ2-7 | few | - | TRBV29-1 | TGCAGCGTTGAGGGGGACTCCTACGAGCAGTACTTC | CSVEGDSYEQYF
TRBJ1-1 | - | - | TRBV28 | TGTGCCAGCATGCGGGGGCTACTGAACACTGAAGCTTTCTTT | CASMRGLLNTEAFF
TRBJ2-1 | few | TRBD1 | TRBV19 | TGTGCCAGTAGTATAGGGTCAGGGGGACGAAATGAGCAGTTCTTC | CASSIGSGGRNEQFF
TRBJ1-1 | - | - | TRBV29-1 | TGCAGCGTTGTTGGGCCTCCTGAAGCTTTCTTT | CSVVGPPEAFF
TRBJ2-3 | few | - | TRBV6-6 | TGTGCCAGCAGGAACCTACAGGGGACTGGCACAGATACGCAGTATTTT | CASRNLQGTGTDTQYF
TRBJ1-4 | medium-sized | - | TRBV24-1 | TGTGCCACCAGTGATTCGCGCGGCGGTGCAGGGGCGGGATCGAATGAAAAACTGTTTTTT | CATSDSRGGAGAGSNEKLFF
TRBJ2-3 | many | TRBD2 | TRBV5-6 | TGTGCCAGCCTTGGACTAGCGGGGGGGCGAGAAGATACGCAGTATTTT | CASLGLAGGREDTQYF
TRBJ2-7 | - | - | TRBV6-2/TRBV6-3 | TGTGCCAGCAGTTACTCGACGGCACGGATCTCCTACGAGCAGTACTTC | CASSYSTARISYEQYF
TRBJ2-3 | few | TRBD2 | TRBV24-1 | TGTGCCACCAGCGAACTAGCGGGAGGAGATACGCAGTATTTT | CATSELAGGDTQYF
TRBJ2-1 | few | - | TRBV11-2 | TGTGCCAGCAGCTTGGGGGGTTGGAATGAGCAGTTCTTC | CASSLGGWNEQFF
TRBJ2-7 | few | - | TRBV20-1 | TGCAGTGCAAGACGCGCCTACGAGCAGTACTTC | CSARRAYEQYF
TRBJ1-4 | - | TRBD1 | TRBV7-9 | TGTGCCAGCAGCCAGCGACAGGGAACTAATGAAAAACTGTTTTTT | CASSQRQGTNEKLFF
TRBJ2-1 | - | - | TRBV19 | TGTGCCAGTAGTCAAGAGATTGCTTACAATGAGCAGTTCTTC | CASSQEIAYNEQFF
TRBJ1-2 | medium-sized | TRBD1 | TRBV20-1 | TGCAGTGCTAGACAAAGGGGACAGGTTATAGGAGGCTACACCTTC | CSARQRGQVIGGYTF
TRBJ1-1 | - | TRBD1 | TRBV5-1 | TGCGCCAGCAGCTTGGCAACAGGGGGCACTGAAGCTTTCTTT | CASSLATGGTEAFF
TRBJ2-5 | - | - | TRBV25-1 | TGTGCCACCTCATTGGGGTTCCACGAGACCCAGTACTTC | CATSLGFHETQYF
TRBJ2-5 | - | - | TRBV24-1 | TGTGCCACCAGCCGAAGAGGGGGTCGGACCCAGTACTTC | CATSRRGGRTQYF
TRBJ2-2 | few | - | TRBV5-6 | TGTGCCAGCAGCTTTCGGAGCGGCACGAACACCGGGGAGCTGTTTTTT | CASSFRSGTNTGELFF
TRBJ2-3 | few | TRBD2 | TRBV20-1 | TGCAGTGCTAGACCAAAACAACGACTAGCGGGGGGGCAGGCAGGCACAGATACGCAGTATTTT | CSARPKQRLAGGQAGTDTQYF
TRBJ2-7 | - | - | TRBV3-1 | TGTGCCAGCAGCCATGGACCCGGGACCCAGAGCTTTCGGGAGCAGTACTTC | CASSHGPGTQSFREQYF
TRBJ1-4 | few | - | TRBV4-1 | TGCGCCAGCAGCCCCCGGGACGGAGCGTTCTCTAATGAAAAACTGTTTTTT | CASSPRDGAFSNEKLFF
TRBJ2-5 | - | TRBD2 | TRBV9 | TGTGCCAGCAGCCACCCCGGTGGGCTAGCGGGACGCCAAGAGACCCAGTACTTC | CASSHPGGLAGRQETQYF
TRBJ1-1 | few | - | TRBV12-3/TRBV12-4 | TGTGCCAGCAGTTTTAGGCAGGGCACTGAAGCTTTCTTT | CASSFRQGTEAFF
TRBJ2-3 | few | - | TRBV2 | TGTGCCAGCAGTGACCCCACAGGGCTTAGCACAGATACGCAGTATTTT | CASSDPTGLSTDTQYF
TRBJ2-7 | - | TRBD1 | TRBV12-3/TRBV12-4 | TGTGCCAGCAGCCCGGGACAGGGCGACTACGAGCAGTACTTC | CASSPGQGDYEQYF
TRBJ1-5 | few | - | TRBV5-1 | TGCGCCAGCAGCTTGGTGTCTAGCGCCTACGGGGATACGCAGCATTTT | CASSLVSSAYGDTQHF
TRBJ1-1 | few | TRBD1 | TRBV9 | TGTGCCAGCAGCGTAGCTACAGGGGGAATCACTGAAGCTTTCTTT | CASSVATGGITEAFF
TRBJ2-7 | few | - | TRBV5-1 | TGCGCCAGCAGCTTGGCGGGATTAACAGGGTTAACCTCGTCCTACGAGCAGTACTTC | CASSLAGLTGLTSSYEQYF
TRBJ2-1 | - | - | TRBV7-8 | TGTGCCAGCAGCGGTAGGGACGAGACTTTCTCCAATGAGCAGTTCTTC | CASSGRDETFSNEQFF
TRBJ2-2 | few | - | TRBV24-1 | TGTGCCACCAGGGGCTCGACCGGGGAGCTGTTTTTT | CATRGSTGELFF
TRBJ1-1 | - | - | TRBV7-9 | TGTGCCAGCAGCTCCCCGACCGTTCCTACTGAAGCTTTCTTT | CASSSPTVPTEAFF
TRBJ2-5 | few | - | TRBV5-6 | TGTGCCAGCAACTGGGGGGTCCAAGAGACCCAGTACTTC | CASNWGVQETQYF
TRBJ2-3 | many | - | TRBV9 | TGTGCCAGCAGCCCCCAAACTAGCCCTCCAGATACGCAGTATTTT | CASSPQTSPPDTQYF
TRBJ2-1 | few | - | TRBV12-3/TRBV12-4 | TGTGCCAGCAGCGACCGGGGGTCCAATGAGCAGTTCTTC | CASSDRGSNEQFF
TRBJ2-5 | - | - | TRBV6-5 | TGTGCCAGCAGTTACGACGAGGCCCAAGAGACCCAGTACTTC | CASSYDEAQETQYF